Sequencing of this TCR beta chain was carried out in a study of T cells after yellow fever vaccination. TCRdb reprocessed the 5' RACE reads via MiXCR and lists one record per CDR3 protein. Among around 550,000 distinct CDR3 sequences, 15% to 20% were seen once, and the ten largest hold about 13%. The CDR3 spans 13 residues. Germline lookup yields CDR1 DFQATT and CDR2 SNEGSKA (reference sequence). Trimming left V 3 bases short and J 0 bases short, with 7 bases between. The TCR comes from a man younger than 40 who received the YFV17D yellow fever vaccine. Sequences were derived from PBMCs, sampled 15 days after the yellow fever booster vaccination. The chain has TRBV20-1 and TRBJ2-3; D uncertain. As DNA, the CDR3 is TGCAGTGCTAGTAGGTTTAGCACAGATACGCAGTATTTT. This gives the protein CSASRFSTDTQYF.